The entry that follows covers one T cell receptor beta chain sequence. Its antigen remains undetermined. Base qualities were left out, and no much larger clone turns up one base away. CDR1 is given as MNHEY and CDR2 as SVGEGT, both from the germline V gene. Measured from the cysteine to the phenylalanine, the CDR3 is 14 residues long. Of all the DNA, just the CDR3 is kept, 42 bases in frame from base 1. V trim: 5 bases; J trim: 7 bases; unmatched bases: 7. The CDR3 regions of human TCRbeta chains were analyzed by immunosequencing. The authors processed their data as follows. TCRs in the repertoires were matched against a reference library of SARS-CoV-2-specific TCRs that had been generated with the MIRA antigen-specificity platform. Breadth was defined as the fraction of unique TCRs that were SARS-CoV-2-associated, and depth was defined as the fraction of total T cells that were SARS-CoV-2-associated. Using the MIRA data, every spike-specific TCR was mapped to the spike region that the TCR reacted to and assigned to either a CD4 or a CD8 class. Log10-transformed breadth and depth values were compared by one-way ANOVA with Sidak's multiple comparisons tests. TCRdb obtained this table from immuneACCESS and retained in-frame rearrangements with V and J assigned. These tables miss some clones; where compared with another copy, unresolved V genes account for less than half of the shortfall, and the remainder is unexplained. Clone size and V and J calls were adopted from that table, with D and trimming inferred from the DNA. This sample is represented by around 80,000 clones; 83% of them were singletons. The leading ten clones occupy approximately 1.4% of the sample.

The sample is drawn from a study of T cell responses to AZD1222 COVID-19 vaccine listed by TCRdb under 2021. Notes on the research overall: A total of 233 trial participants underwent TCR sequencing, of whom 200 to 220 had received two doses of AZD1222 and approximately 26 had received two doses of the MenACWY control vaccine. Enrollment into the trials was organized by age into subgroups of 18-55, 56-69 and 70-plus years, and those subgroups contained around 150, 28 and 57 TCR-sequenced participants, respectively.

Reading the label with the study, this specimen's time point is: about 28 days (+/-7) after the second vaccine dose. Because spike-specific TCR depth and breadth did not differ between the two schedules, AZD1222 recipients who got a second dose at roughly 4 weeks were pooled with those who got a second dose at roughly 12 weeks. Vaccinee samples were obtained from the UK trials COV001 and COV002, which included a single-blind randomized controlled phase 2/3 trial of AZD1222 (ChAdOx1 nCoV-19) in healthy adults. Trial participant PBMC samples were collected at day 0 and day 28 after the second dose for TCRbeta chain sequencing. The paper's findings and limits, for the study overall: Conclusions about previously exposed vaccinees are limited because only five to seven AZD1222 recipients were SARS-CoV-2 seropositive at baseline. In the small 56-69-year group, the increase in depth fell short of significance, most likely because of low power. After two AZD1222 doses, both the breadth and the depth of spike-specific TCRs were significantly higher than at day 0 and than in MenACWY recipients. Participants were mostly white British and included more females than males, and it was suggested by the authors that clonal diversity may have been underestimated. The whole spike protein was spanned by vaccine-associated CD4 TCRs, and dominant responses were seen in regions 160-218 and 743-854. Epitopes outside the regions mutated in the B.1.351 and B.1.1.7 variants were reportedly recognized by nearly half of the unique spike-specific TCRs. No day 14 peak-response samples were available, so repertoires were characterized only after the peak T cell response.

The sequencing used peripheral blood, collected 28 days after the second AZD1222 dose. In this chain, TRBV6-2 or TRBV6-3 is recombined with TRBJ1-2, and 10 junction bases match TRBD1. This clonotype was obtained from an adult who received the AZD1222 COVID-19 vaccine. Here the CDR3 is given as CASSAGTGVFGYTF. The bases read TGTGCCAGCAGTGCCGGGACAGGGGTTTTTGGCTACACCTTC.